Below, one TCR beta chain is given with its context. This clonotype has more than one count but fewer than ten. Its recognized antigen is unknown. Base-call qualities are not available, and no considerably larger clone is one nucleotide away. The method was 5' RACE. Sequencer: Illumina HiSeq 2000. A universal primer binding site was added through template switching, and the final cDNA carried a unique molecular identifier so that TCR cDNA molecules could be counted accurately. First-strand cDNA for TCR alpha and beta chains was synthesized from specific primers in the conserved constant-segment region. To control for contamination, every cDNA library carried two barcodes: a SMART-Mk sample barcode plus Illumina barcodes. TruSeq adapter sequences along with Illumina sample barcodes were introduced in two successive PCR steps. The TCR alpha and beta cDNA libraries were sequenced on the Illumina HiSeq platform using custom primers. Per the source publication's procedure: Unique molecular identifiers were extracted from raw reads with MiGEC, and CDR3 positions were determined with MiXCR. For each individual, recombination models were inferred using an EM algorithm with the repgenHMM and IGoR tools. Shared clonotypes were analyzed with the tcR package in R, and sharing was normalized by the product of cloneset sizes. Out-of-frame nonproductive sequences were analyzed to study raw recombination free of thymic and clonal selection effects. Using fastp at Q25 and MiXCR, TCRdb reprocessed the public reads and kept productive beta chains. A single entry per CDR3 protein holds the most common genes and DNA from its merged rows. The V and J calls were not made by the authors but by TCRdb's processing. This sample holds 600,000 to 850,000 distinct CDR3 sequences; about 18% were observed only once. The ten top clones hold about an eighth of the sample.

The record originates from a study of identical twins (dated by TCRdb to about 2016). Concerning the study at large: The study deep-sequenced TCR alpha and beta repertoires from monozygotic twins, unrelated adults of various ages and cord blood to test whether fetal clonotypes persist. Replicate twin experiments were performed at different times using different library preparation protocols to rule out contamination.

Only healthy Caucasian donors were included. The twin cohort consisted of three pairs of female monozygotic twins, all aged about 18 to 30 years. Peripheral blood mononuclear cells were used as the source from which RNA for TCR libraries was isolated. General conclusions and limits of the study: Compared with coincidental sharing between unrelated individuals, an excess of low generation-probability sequences was observed among out-of-frame TCR alpha sequences shared between twins. In beta out-of-frame sequences, excess twin sharing was weaker, because having fewer shared sequences lowered the signal-to-noise ratio. Abundant cord blood beta clonotypes had fewer insertions, young adult naive repertoires showed a similar but weaker trend, and memory repertoires showed no such trend. Because the same donors could not be followed over many years, the conclusions relied on cross-sectional statistical analysis. Out-of-frame TCR alpha sharing in monozygotic twins was systematically underestimated by recombination models, whereas sharing between unrelated individuals was in agreement with the recombination models. Invariant T cells such as MAIT and iNKT could partly confound zero-insertion analyses, though diverse VJ usage argued against this for most clonotypes.

CDR1 and CDR2 were assigned from the germline V gene (reference sequence) as DFQATT and SNEGSKA. V is shortened by 5 bases, J by 7 bases, and the region joining them spans 17 bases. The CDR3 starts with the cysteine, ends with the phenylalanine, and has 13 residues. Just the 39-base CDR3 DNA is kept, in frame starting at base 1. The sample was also linked to a second study, of T cells expressing NK-cell markers. Reported in the second study: About eight donors provided sorted CD3+CD56+NKG2C+, CD3+CD56+NKG2C- and CD3+CD56-NKG2C+ T-cell subsets, whose TCR beta-chain repertoires were profiled. Among the eight sequenced donors, seven were HCMV-seropositive and one was HCMV-seronegative. To restrict sorting to alphabetaTCR-expressing T cells, an anti-gammadeltaTCR antibody was added in several experiments. In six donors, the dominant CD3+CD56+NKG2C+ clonotypes were among the top 10 CD8+ clonotypes and accounted for about 1.0-7.5% of CD8+ T cells. Those dominant clonotypes were again the most abundant among CD3+CD56-NKG2C+ cells in a few donors, at about 28.3-60.1%. Whether the expanded NKG2C-expressing T cell clones were specific for HCMV antigens was left unclear. The eight sequenced donors were randomly selected healthy volunteers, three men and five women. To determine HCMV serostatus, a commercial ELISA kit was used to detect HCMV-specific IgG in serum. For about 6 donors, bulk peripheral blood T-cell repertoires were additionally sequenced from unsorted PBMC. Reads were demultiplexed and grouped by UMI with MIGEC, and clonotypes were assembled and quantified with MiTCR. To exclude erroneous sequences, any TCR cDNA sequence not supported by at least two reads was discarded. The tcR package was used for downstream repertoire analysis, with clonotypes matched between fractions based on CDR3 nucleotide sequence plus V segment. VDJmatch was used to annotate antigen specificity against VDJdb, with one amino acid substitution allowed in CDR3.

The sequence is built from TRBV20-1 and TRBJ1-2; no D gene can be assigned with confidence. The source is a woman aged 18 to 35 in good health. Sequenced: PBMCs. The DNA sequence follows: TGCAGTGCTTCCAGAGAGACGACCCGTGGCTACACCTTC. This translates into CSASRETTRGYTF.